The 4 T cell receptor beta chains in this list originate from one sample, sequenced in a study of blood T cell repertoires in COVID-19. The assay was immunoSEQ multiplex PCR, and TCRdb's table has in-frame clones only and misses some. The sample includes roughly 130,000 clones, roughly 76% of them seen just once. Sequencing used peripheral blood. The receptors stem from an elderly man with acute or convalescent COVID-19.

The chain combines TRBV4-1 with TRBJ2-1; D possibly corresponds to TRBD2 (7 bases). The V gene's germline CDR1 is MGHRA and CDR2 YSYEKL. V shed 5 bases and J shed 2 bases, with 16 bases lying between them. CDR3 size: 16 residues. CDR3 residues: CASSIPGGPTYNEQFF. The CDR3 coding sequence is TGCGCCAGCAGCATACCGGGGGGCCCCACCTACAATGAGCAGTTCTTC.

The chain recombines TRBV5-1 with TRBJ2-1; D possibly corresponds to TRBD2 (6 bases). The CDR3 loop spans 17 amino acids. V shed 0 bases and J shed 4 bases, with 17 bases lying between them. Germline CDR1 is SGHRS and CDR2 is YFSETQ. This chain's CDR3 is CASSLASPGRYYNEQFF. The CDR3, as DNA: TGCGCCAGCAGCTTGGCGAGTCCAGGGAGGTATTACAATGAGCAGTTCTTC.

The J gene is TRBJ2-5, the V gene TRBV12-3 or TRBV12-4, with D perhaps matching TRBD1 (6 bases). V was cut by 3 bases and J by 5 bases, with 10 bases left in between. This CDR3 is 13 amino acids long. CDR3: CASSFGGRETQYF. The DNA for the CDR3 is TGTGCCAGCAGTTTTGGGGGCCGGGAGACCCAGTACTTC.

The chain is built from TRBV13 and TRBJ1-2; D is uncertain. The CDR3 spans 12 residues. V lost 2 bases to trimming and J lost 7 bases, with 8 bases between them. Per germline, CDR1 PRHDT and CDR2 FYEKMQ (reference sequence). The chain's CDR3 is CASSLKGGGYTF. CDR3 DNA sequence: TGTGCCAGCAGCTTAAAAGGAGGTGGCTACACCTTC.